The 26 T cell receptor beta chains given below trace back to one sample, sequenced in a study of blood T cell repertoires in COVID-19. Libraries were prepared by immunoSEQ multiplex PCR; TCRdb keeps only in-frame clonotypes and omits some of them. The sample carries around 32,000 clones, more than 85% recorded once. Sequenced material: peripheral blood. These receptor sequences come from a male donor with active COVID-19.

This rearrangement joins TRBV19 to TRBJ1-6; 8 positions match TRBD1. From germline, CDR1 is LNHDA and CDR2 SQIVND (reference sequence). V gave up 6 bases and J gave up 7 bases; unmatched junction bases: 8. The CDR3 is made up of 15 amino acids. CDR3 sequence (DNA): TGTGCCAGTAGAAAGTTGGACAGGGCGAATTCACCCCTCCACTTT. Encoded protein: CASRKLDRANSPLHF.

This CDR3 is CASSGTPNTEAFF. The CDR3 nucleotides are TGTGCCAGCAGTGGGACACCGAACACTGAAGCTTTCTTT. The chain is built from TRBV12-3 or TRBV12-4 and TRBJ1-1; D possibly corresponds to TRBD1 (6 bases). V was clipped by 5 bases and J by 1 base, with 8 bases between them. The CDR3 runs to 13 residues.

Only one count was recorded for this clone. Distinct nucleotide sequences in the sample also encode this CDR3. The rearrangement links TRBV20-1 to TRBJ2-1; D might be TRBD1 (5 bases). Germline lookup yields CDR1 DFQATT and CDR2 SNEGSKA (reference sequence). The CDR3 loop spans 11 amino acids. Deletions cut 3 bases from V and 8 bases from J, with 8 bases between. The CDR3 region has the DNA TGCAGTGCTAGGTCAGGGCATGAGCAGTTCTTC. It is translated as CSARSGHEQFF.

This chain's CDR3 is CASSPYSNNEKLFF. The CDR3 DNA is TGTGCCAGCTCACCCTATAGTAATAATGAAAAACTGTTTTTT. This rearrangement joins TRBV18 to TRBJ1-4; D is undetermined. Germline V gene lookup returns CDR1 KGHSH and CDR2 LQKENI. There are 14 residues in the CDR3. Trimming left V 3 bases short and J 4 bases short, with 9 bases between.

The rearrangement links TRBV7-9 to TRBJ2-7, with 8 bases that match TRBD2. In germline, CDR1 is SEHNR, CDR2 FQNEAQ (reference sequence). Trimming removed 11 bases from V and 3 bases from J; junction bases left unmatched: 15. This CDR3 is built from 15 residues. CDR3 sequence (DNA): TGTGCCGGAAACCCCTACAGGCGGGGGGACTACGAGCAGTACTTC. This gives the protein CAGNPYRRGDYEQYF.

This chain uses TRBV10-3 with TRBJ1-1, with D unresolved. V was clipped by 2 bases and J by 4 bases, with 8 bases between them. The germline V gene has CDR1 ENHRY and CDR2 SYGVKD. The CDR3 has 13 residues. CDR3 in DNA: TGTGCCATCAGTGAGGGCAGAGGCACTGAAGCTTTCTTT. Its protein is CAISEGRGTEAFF.

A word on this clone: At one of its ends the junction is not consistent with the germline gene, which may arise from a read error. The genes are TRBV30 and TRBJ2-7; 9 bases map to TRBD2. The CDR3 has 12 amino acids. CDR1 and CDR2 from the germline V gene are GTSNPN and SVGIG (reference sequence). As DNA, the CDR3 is TGTGCCTGGAGTGGGGCTAGCGGGGCTCATCGCTTC. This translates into CAWSGASGAHRF.

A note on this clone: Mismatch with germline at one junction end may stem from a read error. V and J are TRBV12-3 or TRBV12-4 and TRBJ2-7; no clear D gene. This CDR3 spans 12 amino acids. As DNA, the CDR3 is TGTGCCAGCAGTTTAGCGCTGCGGCCCGTGAACTTC. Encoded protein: CASSLALRPVNF.

The CDR3 sequence: CASSYSPRTRSGNTIYF. CDR3 sequence (DNA): TGTGCCAGCAGTTACTCCCCCAGGACTAGAAGTGGAAACACCATATATTTT. V is TRBV6-2 or TRBV6-3 and J is TRBJ1-3; D remains unclear. Germline loops: CDR1 MNHEY, CDR2 SVGEGT. This CDR3 contains 17 residues. Trimming cost V 0 bases and J 3 bases, with 15 bases left between them.

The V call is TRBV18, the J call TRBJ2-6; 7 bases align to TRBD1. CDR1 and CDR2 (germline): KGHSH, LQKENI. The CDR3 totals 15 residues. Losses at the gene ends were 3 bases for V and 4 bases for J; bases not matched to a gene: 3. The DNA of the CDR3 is TGTGCCAGCTCACCGACAGGGTTCGGGGCCAACGTCCTGACTTTC. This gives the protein CASSPTGFGANVLTF.

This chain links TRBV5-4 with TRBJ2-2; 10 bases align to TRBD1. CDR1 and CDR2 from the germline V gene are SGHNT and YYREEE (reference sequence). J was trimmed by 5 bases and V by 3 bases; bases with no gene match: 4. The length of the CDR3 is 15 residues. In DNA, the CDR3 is TGTGCCAGCAGCTCCCGGACAGGGGGGACCGGGGAGCTGTTTTTT. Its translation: CASSSRTGGTGELFF.

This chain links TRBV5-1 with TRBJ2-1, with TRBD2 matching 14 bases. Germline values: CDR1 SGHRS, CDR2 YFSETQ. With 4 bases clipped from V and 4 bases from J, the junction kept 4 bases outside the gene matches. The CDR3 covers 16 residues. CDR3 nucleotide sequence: TGCGCCAGCAGCGCGGGACTAGCGGGGGCGTACAATGAGCAGTTCTTC. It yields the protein CASSAGLAGAYNEQFF.

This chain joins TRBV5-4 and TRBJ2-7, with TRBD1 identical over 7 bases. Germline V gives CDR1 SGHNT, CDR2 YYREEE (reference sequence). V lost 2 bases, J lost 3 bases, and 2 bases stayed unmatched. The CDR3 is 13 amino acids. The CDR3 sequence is CASSFTGDYEQYF. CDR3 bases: TGTGCCAGCAGCTTCACAGGGGACTACGAGCAGTACTTC. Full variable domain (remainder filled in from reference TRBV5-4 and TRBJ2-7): ETGVTQSPTHLIKTRGQQVTLRCSSQSGHNTVSWYQQALGQGPQFIFQYYREEENGRGNFPPRFSGLQFPNYSSELNVNALELDDSALYLCASSFTGDYEQYFGPGTRLTVT.

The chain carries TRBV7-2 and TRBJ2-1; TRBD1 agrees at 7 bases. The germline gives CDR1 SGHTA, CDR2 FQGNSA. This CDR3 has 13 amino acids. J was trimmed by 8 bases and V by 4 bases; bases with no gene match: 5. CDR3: CASSYTGVHEQFF. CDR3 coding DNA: TGTGCCAGCAGCTATACAGGGGTCCATGAGCAGTTCTTC.

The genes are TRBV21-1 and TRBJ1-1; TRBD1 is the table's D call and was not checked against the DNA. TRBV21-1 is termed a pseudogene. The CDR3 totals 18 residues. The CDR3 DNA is TGTGCCAGCAGCAAAGCGCATCGAGGGGGCGCATTGAACACTGAAGCTTTCTTT. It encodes CASSKAHRGGALNTEAFF.

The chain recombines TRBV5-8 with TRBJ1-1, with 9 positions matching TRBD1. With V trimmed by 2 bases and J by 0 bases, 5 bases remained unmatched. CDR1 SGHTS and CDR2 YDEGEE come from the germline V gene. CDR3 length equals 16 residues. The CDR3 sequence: CASSFGQGRMNTEAFF. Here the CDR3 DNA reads TGTGCCAGCAGCTTCGGACAGGGGAGAATGAACACTGAAGCTTTCTTT.

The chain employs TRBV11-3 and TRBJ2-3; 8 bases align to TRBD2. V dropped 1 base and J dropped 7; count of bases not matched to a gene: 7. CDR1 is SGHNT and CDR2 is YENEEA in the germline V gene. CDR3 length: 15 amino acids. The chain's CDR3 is CASSLGRSGGNTQYF. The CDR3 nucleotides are TGTGCCAGCAGCTTAGGGAGGAGCGGGGGCAATACGCAGTATTTT.

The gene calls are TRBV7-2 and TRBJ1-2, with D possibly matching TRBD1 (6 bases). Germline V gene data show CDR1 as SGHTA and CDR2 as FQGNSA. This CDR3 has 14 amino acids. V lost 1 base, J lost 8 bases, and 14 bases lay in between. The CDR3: CASSLGNRDGGYTF. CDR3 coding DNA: TGTGCCAGCAGCTTAGGCAACAGGGACGGCGGCTACACCTTC.

CDR3 in amino acids: CASRPGLLRGANVLTF. DNA of the CDR3: TGTGCCAGCAGGCCCGGACTGCTACGGGGGGCCAACGTCCTGACTTTC. This sequence joins TRBV5-6 and TRBJ2-6, with D possibly matching TRBD2 (5 bases). The V gene lost 5 bases and the J gene lost 4 bases, with 16 bases spanning the gap. Germline V gene sequence: CDR1 SGHDT, CDR2 YYEEEE. CDR3 size: 16 residues.

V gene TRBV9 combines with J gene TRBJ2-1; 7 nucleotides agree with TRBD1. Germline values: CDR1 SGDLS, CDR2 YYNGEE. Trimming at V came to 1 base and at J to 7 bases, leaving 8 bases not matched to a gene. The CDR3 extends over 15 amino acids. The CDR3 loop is CASSVQGGITNEQFF. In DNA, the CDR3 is TGTGCCAGCAGCGTACAAGGGGGCATTACAAATGAGCAGTTCTTC.

CDR3 sequence: CASSYGAPSDNEQFF. CDR3 in DNA: TGTGCCAGCAGTTACGGAGCTCCCTCGGATAATGAGCAGTTCTTC. The chain recombines TRBV6-2 or TRBV6-3 with TRBJ2-1; the D is unclear. The germline V gene encodes CDR1 MNHEY and CDR2 SVGEGT. V shed 2 bases and J shed 7 bases, with 15 bases lying between them. The CDR3 consists of 15 residues.

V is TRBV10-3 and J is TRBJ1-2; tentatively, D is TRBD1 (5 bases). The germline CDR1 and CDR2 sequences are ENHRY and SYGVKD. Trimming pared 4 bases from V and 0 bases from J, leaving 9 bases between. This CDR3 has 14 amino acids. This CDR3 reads CAISATGTNYGYTF. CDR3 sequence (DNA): TGTGCCATCAGTGCAACAGGAACTAACTATGGCTACACCTTC.

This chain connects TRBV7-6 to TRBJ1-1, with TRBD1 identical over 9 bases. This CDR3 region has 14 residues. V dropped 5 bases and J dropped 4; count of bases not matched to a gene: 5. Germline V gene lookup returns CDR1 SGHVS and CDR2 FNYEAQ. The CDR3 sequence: CASSVQTGGTEAFF. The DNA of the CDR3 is TGTGCCAGCAGCGTCCAGACAGGGGGCACTGAAGCTTTCTTT.

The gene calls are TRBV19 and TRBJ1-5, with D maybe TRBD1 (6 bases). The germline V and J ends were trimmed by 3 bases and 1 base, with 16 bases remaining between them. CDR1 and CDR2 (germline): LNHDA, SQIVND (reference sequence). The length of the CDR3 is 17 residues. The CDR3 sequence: CASSIRGGSYSNQPQHF. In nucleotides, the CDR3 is TGTGCCAGTAGTATCAGGGGAGGGAGTTACAGCAATCAGCCCCAGCATTTT.

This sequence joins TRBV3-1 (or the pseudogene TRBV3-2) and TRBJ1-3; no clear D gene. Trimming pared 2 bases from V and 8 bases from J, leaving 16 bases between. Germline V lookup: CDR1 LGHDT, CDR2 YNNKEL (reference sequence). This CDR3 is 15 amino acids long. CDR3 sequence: CASSQSRVSRDTIYF. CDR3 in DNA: TGTGCCAGCAGCCAAAGCCGGGTCTCCCGGGACACCATATATTTT.

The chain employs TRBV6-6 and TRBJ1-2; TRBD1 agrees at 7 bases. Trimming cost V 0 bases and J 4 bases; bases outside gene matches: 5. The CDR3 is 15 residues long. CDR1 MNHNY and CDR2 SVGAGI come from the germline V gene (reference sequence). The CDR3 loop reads CASSYSSAGGYGYTF. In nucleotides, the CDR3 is TGTGCCAGCAGTTACTCCTCGGCAGGGGGCTATGGCTACACCTTC.